The 15 T cell receptor beta chains reported below all come from one sample, sequenced in a study of OX40 agonist ivuxolimab in advanced cancers. TCRdb keeps only in-frame clones here, not all; method: immunoSEQ multiplex PCR. In the table there are tens of thousands of clones, almost 90% of which are singletons. The sequencing used CD4+ or CD8+ T cells sorted from blood, collected in a trial of the OX40 agonist ivuxolimab. The origin of the receptors is an adult with an advanced solid tumor such as melanoma, head and neck, liver or kidney cancer.

The J gene is TRBJ1-2, the V gene TRBV6-1; 12 nucleotides match TRBD1. This CDR3 is built from 12 residues. With V trimmed by 8 bases and J by 9 bases, 4 bases remained unmatched. CDR1 is MNHNS and CDR2 is SASEGT in the germline V gene. In DNA form, the CDR3 reads TGTGCCAGCGGGACAGGGGGCGTTAGCTACACCTTC. Translated, it gives CASGTGGVSYTF.

CDR3 protein: CAISESRQGNTGELFF. CDR3 DNA: TGTGCCATCAGTGAGTCTCGACAAGGGAACACCGGGGAGCTGTTTTTT. The chain couples TRBV10-3 to TRBJ2-2; D is unresolved. The germline V gene encodes CDR1 ENHRY and CDR2 SYGVKD. The CDR3 sequence is 16 residues long. V was trimmed by 0 bases and J by 1 base, leaving 9 bases between them.

The chain is built from TRBV6-5 and TRBJ2-7; 10 bases are a match to TRBD1. The CDR3 spans 15 residues. With 3 bases clipped from V and 2 bases from J, the junction kept 4 bases outside the gene matches. Germline V gene sequence: CDR1 MNHEY, CDR2 SVGAGI. This chain's CDR3 is CASSYRDRGAYEQYF. CDR3 nucleotide sequence: TGTGCCAGCAGTTATCGGGACAGGGGTGCCTACGAGCAGTACTTC.

The chain is built from TRBV28 and TRBJ1-1; D is undetermined. Trimming left V 2 bases short and J 1 base short, with 8 bases between. CDR1 is MDHEN, CDR2 SYDVKM, per germline. The CDR3 extends over 14 amino acids. DNA of the CDR3: TGTGCCAGCAGTTTAAAGGTCCGGAACACTGAAGCTTTCTTT. This encodes CASSLKVRNTEAFF.

CDR3 nucleotides: TGTGCCAGTACACAGGGGGCGTTAACACCCCTCCACTTT. The encoded protein is CASTQGALTPLHF. J is TRBJ1-6 and V is TRBV19; 9 bases fit TRBD1. Germline V CDR1 and CDR2: LNHDA, SQIVND (reference sequence). The CDR3 totals 13 residues. The J segment lost 11 bases and the V segment lost 7 bases, leaving 6 bases of the junction unmatched.

This chain connects TRBV5-1 to TRBJ1-2, with a tentative D call TRBD1 (5 bases). V gave up 4 bases and J gave up 5 bases, with 12 bases separating them. CDR1 and CDR2 from the germline V gene are SGHRS and YFSETQ. The CDR3 covers 13 residues. The CDR3, as DNA: TGCGCCAGCAGCGCCAAGACAGATTATGGCTACACCTTC. Translating gives CASSAKTDYGYTF.

The rearrangement links TRBV5-6 to TRBJ2-7; D gene unclear. Trimming shortened V by 0 bases and J by 4 bases, and 8 bases separated the two germline ends. Germline V gene lookup returns CDR1 SGHDT and CDR2 YYEEEE. The CDR3 extends over 13 amino acids. The CDR3 coding sequence is TGTGCCAGCAGCTTGGGGCCAGCGTACGAGCAGTACTTC. It is translated as CASSLGPAYEQYF.

This clone was seen just once. The gene calls are TRBV27 and TRBJ2-6; D uncertain. With 5 bases removed from V and 0 bases from J, the gap between germline ends came to 2 bases. Germline assignment: CDR1 MNHEY and CDR2 SMNVEV (reference sequence). CDR3 length: 13 amino acids. CDR3 residues: CASSPSGANVLTF. Written as DNA, the CDR3 is TGTGCCAGCAGTCCCTCTGGGGCCAACGTCCTGACTTTC.

This clone was seen a few times. This chain joins TRBV7-6 and TRBJ2-7; D possibly matches TRBD1 or TRBD2 (5 bases each). In germline, CDR1 is SGHVS, CDR2 FNYEAQ. Trimming removed 7 bases from V and 0 bases from J, with 19 bases in between. The CDR3 loop spans 16 amino acids. As DNA, the CDR3 is TGTGCCAGCAAGCCAGCCCGGGGCCCTGGCTCCTACGAGCAGTACTTC. Translating it yields CASKPARGPGSYEQYF. The variable domain in full, completed from reference TRBV7-6 and TRBJ2-7, reads GAGVSQSPRYKVTKRGQDVALRCDPISGHVSLYWYRQALGQGPEFLTYFNYEAQQDKSGLPNDRFSAERPEGSISTLTIQRTEQRDSAMYRCASKPARGPGSYEQYFGPGTRLTVT.

The CDR3 reads CASSIDRTGLIAKNIQYF. The CDR3 coding sequence is TGTGCCAGTAGTATAGACAGGACAGGGTTGATAGCCAAAAACATTCAGTACTTC. The rearrangement joins TRBV19 to TRBJ2-4; 8 nucleotides line up with TRBD1. This CDR3 spans 18 amino acids. The germline V gene encodes CDR1 LNHDA and CDR2 SQIVND (reference sequence). V dropped 0 bases and J dropped 0; count of bases not matched to a gene: 7.

As to this clone: Other DNA sequences within the sample encode an identical CDR3. The genes are TRBV6-5 and TRBJ2-1, with D perhaps TRBD2 (6 bases). Germline V gene lookup returns CDR1 MNHEY and CDR2 SVGAGI. This CDR3 region has 15 residues. Trimming took 4 bases from V and 2 from J, leaving 12 bases between them. DNA for the CDR3: TGTGCCAGCAGTTTTGTGGCGGGAACCTACAATGAGCAGTTCTTC. It translates to CASSFVAGTYNEQFF.

V and J are TRBV19 and TRBJ1-2, with D maybe TRBD1 (6 bases). The germline CDR1 and CDR2 sequences are LNHDA and SQIVND (reference sequence). V gave up 4 bases and J gave up 7 bases, with 19 bases separating them. CDR3 size: 15 residues. The CDR3 nucleotides are TGTGCCAGTAGTACCCAATCTACAGGGCCGGCTGGCTACACCTTC. Protein product: CASSTQSTGPAGYTF.

The chain combines TRBV11-1 with TRBJ2-7; 9 positions match TRBD2. The V gene's germline CDR1 is SGHAT and CDR2 FQDESV (reference sequence). This CDR3 is built from 16 residues. Losses at the gene ends were 5 bases for V and 0 bases for J; bases not matched to a gene: 8. The CDR3 coding sequence is TGTGCCAGCAGCCAACCCCGGACTAGCGTCTCCTACGAGCAGTACTTC. Translating gives CASSQPRTSVSYEQYF.

The V call is TRBV2, the J call TRBJ1-5, with D perhaps matching TRBD1 (5 bases). The V end was cut by 6 bases, the J end by 3 bases, with 27 bases between. This CDR3 has 19 amino acids. From germline, CDR1 is SNHLY and CDR2 FYNNEI. CDR3 nucleotide sequence: TGTGCCAGCAGCCCCTCGGGGGTGAGGCTATATTCGTACAATCAGCCCCAGCATTTT. It codes for CASSPSGVRLYSYNQPQHF.

The V call is TRBV5-6, the J call TRBJ2-7; 9 nucleotides line up with TRBD1. The germline V gene encodes CDR1 SGHDT and CDR2 YYEEEE. The V segment lost 6 bases and the J segment 5 bases; nucleotides outside the gene matches: 6. CDR3 length equals 13 residues. The chain's CDR3 is CASNRDRDHEQYF. As DNA, the CDR3 is TGTGCCAGCAACCGGGACAGGGACCACGAGCAGTACTTC.